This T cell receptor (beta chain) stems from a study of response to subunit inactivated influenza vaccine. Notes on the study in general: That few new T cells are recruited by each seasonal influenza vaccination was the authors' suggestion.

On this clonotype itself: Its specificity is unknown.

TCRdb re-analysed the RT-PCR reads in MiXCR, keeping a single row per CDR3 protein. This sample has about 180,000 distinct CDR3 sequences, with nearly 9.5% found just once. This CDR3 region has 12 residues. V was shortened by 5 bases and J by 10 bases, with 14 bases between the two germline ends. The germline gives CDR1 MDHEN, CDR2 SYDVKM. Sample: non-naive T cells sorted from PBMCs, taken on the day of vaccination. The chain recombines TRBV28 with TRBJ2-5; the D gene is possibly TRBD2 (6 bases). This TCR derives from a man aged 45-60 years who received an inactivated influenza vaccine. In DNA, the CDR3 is TGTGCCAGCAGTCGCCCACCCGGGGGCCAGTACTTC. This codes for CASSRPPGGQYF. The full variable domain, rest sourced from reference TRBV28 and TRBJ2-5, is DVKVTQSSRYLVKRTGEKVFLECVQDMDHENMFWYRQDPGLGLRLIYFSYDVKMKEKGDIPEGYSVSREKKERFSLILESASTNQTSMYLCASSRPPGGQYFGPGTRLLVL.